One sample yielded the 17 T cell receptor beta chains listed below, sequenced in a study of T-cell reconstitution after alpha-beta-depleted transplantation in children. The TCRbeta library was prepared with unique molecular identifiers. TCRdb redid the calling of the PCR reads with MiXCR, one entry per CDR3 protein. Found here are fewer than 550,000 distinct CDR3 sequences, approximately 10% of them singletons; the top ten hold approximately 14%. The material was PBMCs, mostly from graft donor cells, obtained 180 days after TCRalphabeta/CD19-depleted stem cell transplant. The receptors derive from a female patient aged 2 to 10 who had a stem cell transplant for aplastic anemia, so the T cells may come from the graft donor.

The chain joins TRBV29-1 to TRBJ2-1, with D perhaps TRBD2 (6 bases). CDR3 length: 12 residues. Germline V CDR1 and CDR2: SQVTM, ANQGSEA. V was cut by 7 bases and J by 7 bases, with 14 bases left in between. The CDR3 spells CSAVTRGNEQFF. CDR3 sequence (DNA): TGCAGCGCTGTGACGCGGGGAAATGAGCAGTTCTTC.

This clonotype showed up many times. The chain uses TRBV15 and TRBJ1-2; D is possibly TRBD1 (6 bases). The CDR3 has 14 residues. Trimming pared 3 bases from V and 3 bases from J, leaving 11 bases between. From germline, CDR1 is LNHNV and CDR2 YYDKDF (reference sequence). The CDR3 region is CATSRTGWDYGYTF. Here the CDR3 DNA reads TGTGCCACCAGCAGGACAGGATGGGACTATGGCTACACCTTC.

The table lists this clonotype with many counts. V gene TRBV5-1 combines with J gene TRBJ2-7; 7 bases map to TRBD2. This CDR3 contains 14 residues. V lost 0 bases and J lost 2; bases outside the gene matches: 2. The germline CDR1 and CDR2 sequences are SGHRS and YFSETQ. The CDR3 DNA is TGCGCCAGCAGCTTGGTCGGGGGGACCTACGAGCAGTACTTC. Amino acids: CASSLVGGTYEQYF.

This clonotype was observed a handful of times. The rearrangement joins TRBV6-5 to TRBJ2-3; no clear D gene. The CDR3 is made up of 15 amino acids. Per germline, CDR1 MNHEY and CDR2 SVGAGI. Trimming pared 0 bases from V and 9 bases from J, leaving 16 bases between. The CDR3 nucleotides are TGTGCCAGCAGTTACTCGATTTGGGTCTCCAAAACGCAGTATTTT. This translates into CASSYSIWVSKTQYF.

This clonotype came up a few times. This sequence joins TRBV6-2 or TRBV6-3 and TRBJ2-2; TRBD2 is a possible D gene (6 bases). V shed 6 bases and J shed 4 bases, with 15 bases lying between them. There are 15 residues in the CDR3. Germline V lookup: CDR1 MNHEY, CDR2 SVGEGT. The CDR3 DNA reads as TGTGCCAGCAGCCGCGACGGGAGTTTCACCGGGGAGCTGTTTTTT. Amino acid sequence: CASSRDGSFTGELFF.

The chain joins TRBV24-1 to TRBJ2-3; TRBD2 agrees at 12 bases. The germline V gene has CDR1 KGHDR and CDR2 SFDVKD. V was clipped by 9 bases and J by 2 bases; unmatched bases: 11. This CDR3 region has 17 residues. The CDR3 coding sequence is TGTGCCACCTGGACTAGCGGGATCGGATCACTCACAGATACGCAGTATTTT. Translating gives CATWTSGIGSLTDTQYF.

The chain employs TRBV7-2 and TRBJ2-1; no clear D gene. The CDR3 is made up of 14 amino acids. Trimming pared 2 bases from V and 1 base from J, leaving 6 bases between. Looked up from germline, CDR1 is SGHTA and CDR2 is FQGNSA. CDR3 protein: CASSLRQSYNEQFF. The CDR3 DNA sequence: TGTGCCAGCAGCTTAAGGCAGTCCTACAATGAGCAGTTCTTC.

This clonotype has more than one count but fewer than ten. The chain combines TRBV3-1 with TRBJ2-1; D gene ambiguous. V was cut by 1 base and J by 10 bases, with 8 bases left in between. The V gene's germline CDR1 is LGHDT and CDR2 YNNKEL (reference sequence). This CDR3 has 12 residues. The CDR3 DNA reads TGTGCCAGCAGCCAAGCGCGATGGGAGCAGTTCTTC. It translates to CASSQARWEQFF.

The CDR3 loop reads CASSPRTDGQFF. CDR3 sequence (DNA): TGTGCCAGCAGTCCGAGGACCGACGGGCAGTTCTTC. The chain is built from TRBV12-3 or TRBV12-4 and TRBJ2-1; D remains unclear. Trimming removed 5 bases at V and 12 bases at J, with 14 bases between. The CDR3 totals 12 residues.

This chain connects TRBV29-1 to TRBJ2-5; no clear D gene. The CDR3 length is 10 residues. Trimming took off 8 bases at V and 5 bases at J, with 9 bases between the two ends. CDR1 SQVTM and CDR2 ANQGSEA come from the germline V gene. The CDR3 region has the DNA TGCAGCCTTGGGGTTGAGACCCAGTACTTC. This translates into CSLGVETQYF. The whole variable domain, remainder taken from reference TRBV29-1 and TRBJ2-5, is SAVISQKPSRDICQRGTSLTIQCQVDSQVTMMFWYRQQPGQSLTLIATANQGSEATYESGFVIDKFPISRPNLTFSTLTVSNMSPEDSSIYLCSLGVETQYFGPGTRLLVL.

This clonotype was seen a handful of times. The chain recombines TRBV5-1 with TRBJ1-2; D not certain. The CDR3 is 15 residues long. Germline-derived CDR1 and CDR2 are SGHRS and YFSETQ. Trimming left V 0 bases short and J 2 bases short, with 11 bases between. Written as DNA, the CDR3 is TGCGCCAGCAGCTTGGGGGAGAAACTAAACTATGGCTACACCTTC. This codes for CASSLGEKLNYGYTF.

This clonotype appeared a few times. The chain carries TRBV20-1 and TRBJ1-6; 10 nucleotides align to TRBD1. J lost 8 bases, V lost 4 bases, and 8 bases had no gene match. The CDR3 is made up of 15 amino acids. CDR1 DFQATT and CDR2 SNEGSKA come from the germline V gene (reference sequence). The CDR3 nucleotides read TGCAGTGCTACCAATACGGGGACAGGGGATTCACCCCTCCACTTT. This encodes CSATNTGTGDSPLHF.

The J gene is TRBJ2-1, the V gene TRBV5-1, with TRBD1 identical over 8 bases. CDR1 and CDR2 (germline): SGHRS, YFSETQ. The CDR3 has 14 residues. The V and J ends lost 2 bases and 4 bases, in that order; junction bases with no gene match: 2. CDR3 coding DNA: TGCGCCAGCAGCTTCCGGGACAGGTACAATGAGCAGTTCTTC. Translated: CASSFRDRYNEQFF.

This clonotype was counted only a few times. The J gene is TRBJ1-1, the V gene TRBV7-9, with 7 nucleotides matching TRBD1. The germline V gene has CDR1 SEHNR and CDR2 FQNEAQ (reference sequence). The CDR3 runs to 15 residues. Unmatched junction bases numbered 7, after V lost 5 bases and J lost 1 base. The CDR3 loop is CASSHDRDWNTEAFF. CDR3 DNA sequence: TGTGCCAGCAGCCATGACAGGGACTGGAACACTGAAGCTTTCTTT.

This clonotype was seen only a few times. The chain is built from TRBV5-4 and TRBJ2-2; D gene unclear. V lost 0 bases, J lost 6 bases, and 9 bases lay in between. Germline CDR1 SGHNT, CDR2 YYREEE (reference sequence). CDR3 length: 14 residues. This CDR3 reads CASSLGIQPGELFF. DNA of the CDR3: TGTGCCAGCAGCTTGGGGATACAGCCCGGGGAGCTGTTTTTT.

The chain combines TRBV5-1 with TRBJ2-2, with D tentatively TRBD2 (6 bases). The V end was cut by 2 bases, the J end by 4 bases, with 15 bases between. Germline CDR1 reads SGHRS; CDR2 reads YFSETQ. This CDR3 has 16 residues. In nucleotides, the CDR3 is TGCGCCAGCAGCTTTGGCGGGACCAGAGGCACCGGGGAGCTGTTTTTT. Translating gives CASSFGGTRGTGELFF.

V usage is TRBV20-1 and J usage is TRBJ2-1; D gene ambiguous. Per germline, CDR1 DFQATT and CDR2 SNEGSKA (reference sequence). The CDR3 length is 12 residues. The V and J ends lost 6 bases and 13 bases respectively, with 19 bases between them. DNA for the CDR3: TGCAGTGCAGTGGCCCGTGACGCCCCCCAGTTCTTC. It encodes CSAVARDAPQFF.